Described below is a single TCR beta chain sequence and its context. The clone's antigen remains unknown. Qualities for individual bases were not recorded, and no much larger clone is one base off. This specimen comes from a study of blood T cell repertoires in COVID-19 (TCRdb year 2020). With regard to the full study: Samples covering the acute and convalescent phases of COVID-19 were provided by collaborators in the United States, Italy and Spain. The material from the prospective study consisted of cDNA or gDNA derived from T cells, B-cell-depleted T cells, or PBMCs. Subjects who had been exposed to COVID-19, were actively infected with it, or had recovered from it provided the deeply sampled blood TCRbeta repertoires that made up the dataset. The repertoires were released in a freely available public database meant as a resource for research on the immune response to SARS-CoV-2. The samples were drawn from two sources: the first 160 participants of the ongoing ImmuneRACE study, and fewer than 1,500 subjects contributed by 6 global collaborators. A de-identified subject ID, COVID-19 status, age in years and sex were almost always included in the sample metadata. Where HLA class I and class II types were available, the types were taken from metadata supplied by the sample provider, not from assay-based typing.

Samples from volunteer blood donors who had recovered from COVID-19 were contributed by a second Seattle source. Whole blood was collected in K2EDTA tubes by collaborating institutions according to the institutions' own protocols. For TCRbeta analysis, collaborators shipped samples as frozen whole blood, isolated PBMCs, or DNA extracted from either of those sample types. General findings and caveats noted by the study authors: How much clinical and demographic metadata was included differed by source and by participant, and the metadata was provided uncurated.

The immunoSEQ Assay, a bias-controlled multiplex PCR, was used to amplify TCRbeta CDR3 regions from genomic DNA. Per the authors' processing: Within the assay, amplification of reference gene primers was used to estimate how many nucleated cells each sample contained. To quantify the absolute abundance of each unique TCRbeta CDR3 rearrangement, sequence reads were collapsed and filtered. For each sample, productive Simpson clonality was calculated by taking the square root of Simpson's diversity index across productive rearrangements. The source is immuneACCESS, and TCRdb retained only in-frame sequences with V and J called. Part of the clones is not carried over; for the studies checked, unresolved V genes explain less than half of this, and the remainder is unexplained. The V and J calls and clone size are taken from that table; D and trimming were inferred from the DNA. The sample contains some 200,000 clones, 87% of them found a single time. The ten largest clones capture 0.85% to 0.95% of the sample.

Between the V and J ends, shortened by 1 base and 5 bases respectively, the junction contains 15 bases. In the germline V gene (reference sequence), CDR1 corresponds to MNHEY and CDR2 to SMNVEV. Spanning cysteine to phenylalanine, the CDR3 consists of 16 amino acids. Only the CDR3 region is kept as DNA, spanning 48 bases read in frame from base 1. Sequenced material: peripheral blood. The sequence was obtained from a young woman who had recovered from COVID-19. In this chain, TRBV27 is recombined with TRBJ2-1, with TRBD1 tentatively as D gene (6 bases match). The CDR3 protein is CASSLLTGRTNNEQFF. In nucleotides, the sequence is TGTGCCAGCAGTTTATTGACAGGCCGGACGAACAATGAGCAGTTCTTC.